The 8 T cell receptor beta chains below all came from one sample that was sequenced in a study of blood T cell repertoires in COVID-19. Method: immunoSEQ multiplex PCR; TCRdb's copy keeps in-frame clones and lacks some. This sample has roughly 90,000 clones, with roughly 76% found just once. Sequencing input: peripheral blood. The receptors derive from an elderly woman with active or convalescent COVID-19.

This clone appeared a few times. The gene calls are TRBV29-1 and TRBJ2-1; TRBD1 is a possible D gene (6 bases). The germline V gene encodes CDR1 SQVTM and CDR2 ANQGSEA. The CDR3 has 12 residues. V was shortened by 3 bases and J by 6 bases, with 9 bases between the two germline ends. The CDR3 DNA reads TGCAGCGTTGAGAAACAGGGCAATGAGCAGTTCTTC. Protein: CSVEKQGNEQFF.

This chain connects TRBV11-2 to TRBJ2-4; a weak D match, TRBD1 (5 bases). V lost 5 bases, J lost 7 bases, and 21 bases lay in between. The CDR3 length is 16 residues. CDR1 is SGHAT, CDR2 FQNNGV, per germline. The CDR3 sequence: CASSPTPDSSRNIQYF. Written as DNA, the CDR3 is TGTGCCAGCAGCCCGACCCCTGACAGTTCACGGAACATTCAGTACTTC.

The chain is built from TRBV12-3 or TRBV12-4 and TRBJ2-7; D unresolved. The CDR3 spans 11 residues. V lost 7 bases, J lost 3 bases, and 7 bases lay in between. The CDR3: CASTAYYEQYF. The CDR3 region has the DNA TGTGCCAGCACCGCCTACTACGAGCAGTACTTC.

V is TRBV9 and J is TRBJ2-5; a possible D gene is TRBD1 (6 bases). There are 13 residues in the CDR3. Germline CDR1 reads SGDLS; CDR2 reads YYNGEE. The germline V and J ends were trimmed by 3 bases and 3 bases, with 9 bases remaining between them. The DNA for the CDR3 is TGTGCCAGCAGCGGGACAGCCAAAGAGACCCAGTACTTC. Translation: CASSGTAKETQYF.

The table lists this clone with a few counts. Here the CDR3 reads CASSPLADTSTDTQYF. CDR3 DNA sequence: TGTGCCAGCTCACCACTTGCCGACACTAGCACAGATACGCAGTATTTT. The genes are TRBV18 and TRBJ2-3; no clear D. V was shortened by 1 base and J by 0 bases, with 11 bases between the two germline ends. This CDR3 comprises 16 residues. Germline CDR1 and CDR2: KGHSH and LQKENI.

V and J are TRBV28 and TRBJ2-5; 7 nucleotides align to TRBD2. This CDR3 has 12 residues. Germline loops: CDR1 MDHEN, CDR2 SYDVKM. J lost 3 bases, V lost 7 bases, and 2 bases had no gene match. CDR3 sequence: CASKAGEETQYF. The CDR3, as DNA: TGTGCCAGCAAGGCGGGGGAAGAGACCCAGTACTTC.

This clone occurred many times. The chain uses TRBV12-5 and TRBJ2-1; D might be TRBD2 (6 bases). With 6 bases removed from V and 8 bases from J, the gap between germline ends came to 14 bases. The germline CDR1 and CDR2 sequences are LGHNT and FRNRAP. This CDR3 is built from 13 residues. CDR3 bases: TGTGCTAGTGGCCGATCCGGGGGTGATGAGCAGTTCTTC. Translation gives CASGRSGGDEQFF.

This chain joins TRBV10-3 and TRBJ1-4; 10 nucleotides align to TRBD1. Trimming at V came to 6 bases and at J to 6 bases, leaving 1 base not matched to a gene. The germline V gene encodes CDR1 ENHRY and CDR2 SYGVKD. This CDR3 comprises 13 residues. The chain's CDR3 is CAIRGTGDEKLFF. CDR3 nucleotides: TGTGCCATCAGGGGGACAGGGGATGAAAAACTGTTTTTT.